The clone carrying this T cell receptor beta chain has only a few counts. The antigen is unknown. The sample belongs to a study of a mutant IDH1 vaccine in newly diagnosed glioma. Germline V gives CDR1 MNHNS, CDR2 SASEGT. The CDR3 is 15 residues long. Time point in this sample: week 11, during vaccination. Topical imiquimod was applied with each vaccine dose, which held 300 ug of mutant IDH1 20-mer peptide. Some clones are missing from TCRdb's copy, which holds only in-frame ones; the method was immunoSEQ multiplex PCR. The table records roughly 120,000 clones, roughly 90% of them present only once. This receptor was taken from a woman in her fifties or sixties with glioma. Sample: PBMCs, taken from a glioma patient whose treatment included an IDH1 peptide vaccine. V and J are TRBV6-1 and TRBJ2-5; TRBD1 is a possible D gene (6 bases). The end of the DNA is better explained by TRBJ2-7, so the J call may be wrong. CDR3 nucleotide sequence: TGTGCCAGCAGCCCCAGCGACAGGTATACCTACGAGCAGTACTTC. Amino acid sequence: CASSPSDRYTYEQYF.